Each of the 24 T cell receptor beta chains below was sequenced from the same sample in a study of blood T cell repertoires in COVID-19. Only in-frame clones appear in the TCRdb table, and some are missing; sequencing was by immunoSEQ multiplex PCR. The table includes around 300,000 clones, 87% detected once. Source material: PBMCs or T cells enriched from blood (not recorded which). The receptors were sampled from a woman aged 40 to 55 who had recovered from COVID-19.

The chain couples TRBV7-9 to TRBJ1-2; possibly TRBD1 for D (5 bases). This CDR3 has 12 amino acids. Germline lookup yields CDR1 SEHNR and CDR2 FQNEAQ (reference sequence). CDR3 sequence (DNA): TGTGCGACTGGACAACCGAACTATGGCTACACCTTC. It yields the protein CATGQPNYGYTF.

This clone was counted between two and nine times. This chain joins TRBV6-4 and TRBJ2-1, with D unclear. Trimming took 0 bases from V and 6 from J, leaving 6 bases between them. CDR3 length: 13 amino acids. Germline CDR1 and CDR2: MRHNA and SNTAGT. CDR3 sequence (DNA): TGTGCCAGCAGTGACTCGAACAGCAATGAGCAGTTCTTC. This encodes CASSDSNSNEQFF.

This rearrangement joins TRBV7-8 to TRBJ2-1; D unresolved. Looked up from germline, CDR1 is SGHVS and CDR2 is FQNEAQ. V lost 2 bases, J lost 8 bases, and 7 bases lay in between. The CDR3 is made up of 12 amino acids. CDR3 region: CASSLWADEQFF. DNA for the CDR3: TGTGCCAGCAGCTTATGGGCCGATGAGCAGTTCTTC.

The chain combines TRBV19 with TRBJ1-1, with no clear D. This CDR3 contains 13 residues. Germline V gene sequence: CDR1 LNHDA, CDR2 SQIVND (reference sequence). V was clipped by 5 bases and J by 1 base, with 8 bases between them. CDR3 sequence reads: CASSVQRNTEAFF. For the CDR3, the DNA is TGTGCCAGTAGTGTTCAGCGGAACACTGAAGCTTTCTTT.

The DNA for the CDR3 is TGTGCCAGCGCCCCCCATGGGTTAGCGGGAGGAGGGGATGAGCAGTTCTTC. This sequence encodes CASAPHGLAGGGDEQFF. The chain combines TRBV28 with TRBJ2-1; 10 nucleotides line up with TRBD2. The CDR3 has 17 residues. Germline values: CDR1 MDHEN, CDR2 SYDVKM. V was pared by 8 bases and J by 8 bases, with 18 bases of the junction left unmatched.

The chain uses TRBV4-3 and TRBJ2-7, with 10 bases fitting TRBD1. Per the germline V gene, CDR1 is LGHNA and CDR2 is YSLEER. The trim removed 1 base at V and 3 bases at J, leaving 3 bases unmatched. The CDR3 length is 15 residues. CDR3 protein: CASSQVTGGSYEQYF. CDR3 in DNA: TGCGCCAGCAGCCAAGTGACAGGGGGCAGCTACGAGCAGTACTTC.

J is TRBJ2-7 and V is TRBV7-9; a possible D gene is TRBD2 (5 bases). V lost 6 bases, J lost 5 bases, and 14 bases lay in between. The CDR3 has 13 amino acids. From germline, CDR1 is SEHNR and CDR2 FQNEAQ (reference sequence). The CDR3 is CASRTGELDEQYF. CDR3 in DNA: TGTGCCAGCAGGACCGGGGAGTTAGACGAGCAGTACTTC.

The chain has TRBV6-5 and TRBJ2-7; 8 bases agree with TRBD2. The junction had 10 bases not matched to a gene; V was cut back by 6 bases and J by 3 bases. The CDR3 has 15 amino acids. CDR1 and CDR2 (germline): MNHEY, SVGAGI. The CDR3 loop is CASRPFAGGNYEQYF. In DNA, the CDR3 is TGTGCCAGCAGACCATTCGCGGGAGGAAACTACGAGCAGTACTTC.

This clone was detected only once. The CDR3 DNA sequence: TGTGCCAGCAGCCAAGATCTAGCGGGAGTATCGACTTATAGCACAGATACGCAGTATTTT. Translation gives CASSQDLAGVSTYSTDTQYF. The rearrangement links TRBV4-2 to TRBJ2-3; 10 bases line up with TRBD2. V dropped 0 bases and J dropped 0; count of bases not matched to a gene: 12. The germline CDR1 and CDR2 sequences are LGHNA and YNFKEQ. The CDR3 sequence is 20 residues long.

This chain joins TRBV27 and TRBJ2-1; no firm D call. The CDR3 consists of 13 residues. V lost 5 bases and J 6 bases, leaving 11 bases between the germline ends. Per germline, CDR1 MNHEY and CDR2 SMNVEV (reference sequence). The CDR3 nucleotides are TGTGCCAGCAGTACCCTAGTCTCCAATGAGCAGTTCTTC. It encodes CASSTLVSNEQFF.

The V gene is TRBV7-2, the J gene TRBJ1-1; D call uncertain. Germline CDR1 reads SGHTA; CDR2 reads FQGNSA. The V and J ends lost 0 bases and 1 base respectively, with 9 bases between them. This CDR3 spans 15 amino acids. The CDR3 sequence: CASSLASGPNTEAFF. For the CDR3, the DNA is TGTGCCAGCAGCTTAGCGAGTGGGCCGAACACTGAAGCTTTCTTT.

The genes are TRBV4-1 and TRBJ1-1; D not resolved. V lost 4 bases to trimming and J lost 3 bases, with 3 bases between them. CDR3 length equals 11 residues. Germline loops: CDR1 MGHRA, CDR2 YSYEKL. CDR3 sequence: CASSRDTEAFF. The CDR3 region has the DNA TGCGCCAGCAGCCGCGACACTGAAGCTTTCTTT.

The chain is built from TRBV6-5 and TRBJ1-5; 7 bases match TRBD1. Trimming removed 6 bases from V and 3 bases from J; junction bases left unmatched: 5. Germline V lookup: CDR1 MNHEY, CDR2 SVGAGI. The CDR3 runs to 14 residues. As DNA, the CDR3 is TGTGCCAGCAGCGGGACAGCTTTCAATCAGCCCCAGCATTTT. It yields the protein CASSGTAFNQPQHF.

The V gene is TRBV7-2, the J gene TRBJ2-1; 8 positions agree with TRBD2. CDR1 and CDR2 (germline): SGHTA, FQGNSA. CDR3 length: 16 residues. After removal of 5 bases from V and 8 bases from J, the junction contained 14 bases not matched to a gene. CDR3: CASSLSGGRISYEQFF. CDR3 DNA: TGTGCCAGCAGCCTTTCGGGAGGGAGGATCTCCTATGAGCAGTTCTTC.

This chain uses TRBV27 with TRBJ2-2, with 12 bases matching TRBD2. Germline assignment: CDR1 MNHEY and CDR2 SMNVEV (reference sequence). J was trimmed by 5 bases and V by 8 bases; bases with no gene match: 6. The length of the CDR3 is 15 residues. The CDR3 region has the DNA TGTGCCAGCCGGCTAGCGGGGGGGAATACCGGGGAGCTGTTTTTT. The encoded protein is CASRLAGGNTGELFF.

This clone occurred a few times. This chain links TRBV20-1 with TRBJ2-7; tentatively, D is TRBD1 (6 bases). CDR1 DFQATT and CDR2 SNEGSKA come from the germline V gene (reference sequence). The V gene lost 5 bases and the J gene lost 3 bases, with 8 bases spanning the gap. The CDR3 sequence is 11 residues long. Written as DNA, the CDR3 is TGCAGTGCTGAGGACAGCTACGAGCAGTACTTC. Protein product: CSAEDSYEQYF.

The chain employs TRBV10-3 and TRBJ2-1; D possibly corresponds to TRBD1 (5 bases). From germline, CDR1 is ENHRY and CDR2 SYGVKD. The CDR3 loop spans 12 amino acids. Trimming pared 11 bases from V and 2 bases from J, leaving 10 bases between. The CDR3 is CAYKDTYNEQFF. The CDR3 DNA is TGTGCCTACAAGGACACCTACAATGAGCAGTTCTTC.

The rearrangement uses TRBV18 and TRBJ1-5, with TRBD1 matching over 7 bases. The CDR3 covers 14 residues. Germline V gene data show CDR1 as KGHSH and CDR2 as LQKENI. The junction had 7 bases not matched to a gene; V was cut back by 5 bases and J by 6 bases. The CDR3 spells CASSAQGMGQPQHF. In DNA form, the CDR3 reads TGTGCCAGCTCAGCACAGGGGATGGGTCAGCCCCAGCATTTT.

The CDR3 DNA follows: TGCGCCAGCAGCCAAGAGGGCCTCAAAGCTTTCTTT. It is translated as CASSQEGLKAFF. The V and J genes are TRBV4-3 and TRBJ1-1; D remains ambiguous. This CDR3 has 12 residues. Trimming cost V 0 bases and J 9 bases, with 8 bases left between them. In germline, CDR1 is LGHNA, CDR2 YSLEER.

V gene TRBV6-5 combines with J gene TRBJ1-3; D call uncertain. The CDR3 has 16 residues. Germline CDR1 is MNHEY and CDR2 is SVGAGI. V shed 0 bases and J shed 0 bases, with 9 bases lying between them. The CDR3 nucleotides read TGTGCCAGCAGTTACTCGATAGAGAGCTCTGGAAACACCATATATTTT. Translation: CASSYSIESSGNTIYF.

This sequence joins TRBV7-2 and TRBJ2-2; D possibly corresponds to TRBD1 (6 bases). The germline V gene encodes CDR1 SGHTA and CDR2 FQGNSA. CDR3 length: 15 residues. The V end lost 3 bases, the J end lost 7 bases, and 15 bases lay between the germline ends. The CDR3 here is CASSLGNRVGGELFF. The CDR3 DNA is TGTGCCAGCAGCTTGGGAAACAGGGTCGGCGGGGAGCTGTTTTTT.

The table lists this clone with a count of one. The gene calls are TRBV9 and TRBJ2-3; TRBD1 matches at 9 bases. This CDR3 region has 18 residues. Germline CDR1 reads SGDLS; CDR2 reads YYNGEE. V lost 0 bases and J lost 6; bases outside the gene matches: 14. CDR3 coding DNA: TGTGCCAGCAGCGTAGGGGCCCCTCTGAAGGGACAGGGTGATACGCAGTATTTT. It encodes CASSVGAPLKGQGDTQYF.

As DNA, the CDR3 is TGTGCCAGCAGCGCCAAAAGATCCGGGATTTACAATGAGCAGTTCTTC. This translates into CASSAKRSGIYNEQFF. V gene TRBV7-2 combines with J gene TRBJ2-1; weak D call: TRBD2 (5 bases). Between the trimmed V and J ends, which lost 5 bases and 4 bases, there was a span of 18 bases. Germline lookup yields CDR1 SGHTA and CDR2 FQGNSA. The CDR3 runs 16 residues.

The J gene is TRBJ2-3, the V gene TRBV7-2; TRBD1 matches 7 bases. Germline V CDR1 and CDR2: SGHTA, FQGNSA. This CDR3 is built from 14 residues. Trimming cost V 2 bases and J 5 bases; bases outside gene matches: 4. CDR3 nucleotide sequence: TGTGCCAGCAGCTTAAGGGCAGGGGGAGATACGCAGTATTTT. Its protein is CASSLRAGGDTQYF.